This is a list of T cell receptor beta chains from one sample in a study of T cell responses to AZD1222 COVID-19 vaccine. Measured with immunoSEQ multiplex PCR; TCRdb has only the in-frame clones, and not every one. The repertoire has more than 90,000 clones, approximately 90% of them found once; the top ten carry around 4%. Here the sequenced sample was peripheral blood, taken 28 days after the second AZD1222 dose. These receptors came from an adult who received the AZD1222 COVID-19 vaccine. Each CDR3 is given with its conserved first and last residue. The D gene is left open where the match is weak. For some rows the clone size is stated as once, few or many, or as a class when expanded; others skip it.

.,TRBJ1-2,TRBV4-3,.,CASSQDRDGSYTF,TGCGCCAGCAGCCAAGACCGAGACGGAAGCTACACCTTC
.,TRBJ1-2,TRBV2,.,CASSEEGSYGYTF,TGTGCCAGCAGTGAAGAGGGAAGCTATGGCTACACCTTC
.,TRBJ1-3,TRBV13,.,CASSPRDLDLISGNTIYF,TGTGCCAGCAGCCCTAGGGACCTAGACCTAATCTCTGGAAACACCATATATTTT
TRBD1,TRBJ2-7,TRBV24-1,.,CATSGTGQGVYEQYF,TGTGCCACCAGTGGTACGGGACAGGGTGTCTACGAGCAGTACTTC
TRBD1,TRBJ1-2,TRBV4-2,.,CASSQDLGQGARYGYTF,TGTGCCAGCAGCCAAGACTTAGGACAGGGGGCTCGGTATGGCTACACCTTC
TRBD1,TRBJ1-2,TRBV10-3,.,CAISEDRERSYTF,TGTGCCATCAGTGAAGACAGGGAGCGGAGCTACACCTTC
.,TRBJ2-5,TRBV28,.,CATNPPGQETQYF,TGTGCCACCAACCCCCCGGGCCAAGAGACCCAGTACTTC
.,TRBJ2-6,TRBV10-3,.,CAIRSTGSGANVLTF,TGTGCCATCAGGTCGACGGGGTCTGGGGCCAACGTCCTGACTTTC
TRBD1,TRBJ1-1,TRBV7-2,.,CASSLGTGVLNTEAFF,TGTGCCAGCAGCTTAGGGACAGGGGTTCTGAACACTGAAGCTTTCTTT
.,TRBJ1-1,TRBV14,.,CASSQVFGAGEAFF,.
.,TRBJ1-5,TRBV28,.,CASSSPDETIQPQHF,TGTGCCAGCAGTTCTCCAGACGAGACCATACAGCCCCAGCATTTT
.,TRBJ1-2,TRBV7-9,.,CASSLGGSYGYTF,TGTGCCAGCAGCTTAGGAGGATCCTATGGCTACACCTTC
.,TRBJ2-3,TRBV4-1,.,CASSQDGRSHPTDTQYF,TGCGCCAGCAGCCAAGATGGGCGATCCCACCCCACAGATACGCAGTATTTT
.,TRBJ2-3,TRBV12-5,few,CASAALTDTQYF,TGTGCTAGTGCAGCCCTCACAGATACGCAGTATTTT
TRBD2,TRBJ2-7,TRBV18,.,CASSPPLAGGGEALEQYF,TGTGCCAGCTCACCACCGCTAGCGGGAGGAGGGGAGGCCCTGGAGCAGTACTTC
.,TRBJ2-7,TRBV7-9,.,CASSPATGTRQYF,TGTGCCAGCAGCCCGGCGACAGGCACTCGGCAGTACTTC
TRBD1,TRBJ2-7,TRBV7-9,.,CASSLAQGGRGRYEQYF,TGTGCCAGCAGCTTAGCACAGGGCGGCAGGGGGCGGTACGAGCAGTACTTC
TRBD2,TRBJ2-3,TRBV4-3,.,CASSQDSSGGTPSTDTQYF,TGCGCCAGCAGCCAAGATTCTAGCGGGGGGACCCCTAGCACAGATACGCAGTATTTT
TRBD2,TRBJ2-4,TRBV28,few,CASSKLASGTKNIQYF,TGTGCCAGCAGTAAACTAGCGTCTGGTACCAAAAACATTCAGTACTTC
.,TRBJ2-7,TRBV12-3/TRBV12-4,.,CASSLDFYEQYF,TGTGCCAGCAGTCTCGACTTCTACGAGCAGTACTTC
TRBD1,TRBJ2-7,TRBV19,.,CASRDRDVNEQYF,TGTGCCAGCCGGGACAGGGACGTGAACGAGCAGTACTTC
.,TRBJ2-7,TRBV11-2,.,CASSLVGGLGSYEQYF,TGTGCCAGCAGCTTAGTGGGGGGGCTCGGCTCCTACGAGCAGTACTTC
TRBD1,TRBJ1-2,TRBV3-1/TRBV3-2,.,CASSQETQGARDGYTF,TGTGCCAGCAGCCAAGAGACTCAGGGGGCGCGAGATGGCTACACCTTC
.,TRBJ1-4,TRBV28,.,CASSLNSFPWATNEKLFF,TGTGCCAGCAGTTTGAACAGTTTTCCTTGGGCAACTAATGAAAAACTGTTTTTT
TRBD1,TRBJ1-2,TRBV5-4,.,CASSLARTGLGDYGYTF,TGTGCCAGCAGCTTGGCCCGGACAGGGTTGGGGGACTATGGCTACACCTTC
TRBD2,TRBJ2-7,TRBV4-2,.,CASSQGLAGGRGEQYF,TGTGCCAGCAGCCAAGGGCTAGCGGGAGGGCGAGGAGAGCAGTACTTC
.,TRBJ2-1,TRBV7-3,.,CASSSKTGSSYNEQFF,TGTGCCAGCAGCTCCAAAACCGGGAGCTCCTACAATGAGCAGTTCTTC
.,TRBJ1-2,TRBV12-5,.,CASGSVTDHYGYTF,TGTGCTAGTGGTTCGGTGACAGACCACTATGGCTACACCTTC
TRBD1,TRBJ1-2,TRBV4-1,.,CASSPGQRSNGYTF,TGCGCCAGCAGCCCGGGACAGCGCTCAAATGGCTACACCTTC
.,TRBJ2-1,TRBV28,.,CASRGRHTALDNEQFF,TGTGCCAGCAGGGGAAGACATACCGCCCTGGACAATGAGCAGTTCTTC
TRBD2,TRBJ2-3,TRBV7-3,.,CASSLGLAGVEGTQYF,TGTGCCAGCAGCCTGGGACTAGCGGGAGTCGAGGGTACGCAGTATTTT
TRBD2,TRBJ2-7,TRBV2,.,CASSESIAGGLDPSYEQYF,TGTGCCAGCAGTGAAAGTATAGCGGGGGGGCTGGATCCCTCCTACGAGCAGTACTTC